Listed below are T cell receptor beta chains from one sample, sequenced in a study of early T cells in non-severe SARS-CoV-2 infection. Each CDR3 protein gets one entry after TCRdb re-called the 5' RACE reads with MiXCR. Here the sample spans more than 55,000 distinct CDR3 sequences, approximately 4.5% being singletons. Sequences were derived from whole blood, sampled at baseline. These receptors were obtained from an adult who was a healthcare worker with PCR-confirmed SARS-CoV-2 infection or an uninfected control (not recorded which). The donor label of this sample is uncertain. Both conserved end residues are part of each CDR3. D genes are given only for firm matches. Part of the rows lack a size; the others show once, few, many or a class for expanded clones.

cdr3_length | clone_size | j_call | v_call | d_call | cdr3_aa | cdr3_nt
13 | - | TRBJ1-1 | TRBV4-1 | - | CASSYGPNTEAFF | TGCGCCAGCAGCTACGGGCCGAACACTGAAGCTTTCTTT
17 | many | TRBJ1-2 | TRBV12-3/TRBV12-4 | - | CASSLGPGPPEDYGYTF | TGTGCCAGCAGTTTAGGTCCTGGACCCCCGGAGGACTATGGCTACACCTTC
15 | - | TRBJ1-1 | TRBV7-6 | TRBD1 | CASSPLTGGNTEAFF | TGTGCCAGCAGCCCTTTGACAGGGGGGAACACTGAAGCTTTCTTT
15 | many | TRBJ2-3 | TRBV11-2 | - | CASSLRPETTDTQYF | TGTGCCAGCAGCTTAAGGCCAGAAACCACAGATACGCAGTATTTT
15 | many | TRBJ2-7 | TRBV6-5 | - | CASSYSRSRAEEQYF | TGTGCCAGCAGTTACTCGAGATCCCGGGCGGAGGAGCAGTACTTC
14 | - | TRBJ2-7 | TRBV27 | - | CASSVGVGPYEQYF | TGTGCCAGCAGTGTTGGTGTGGGACCCTACGAGCAGTACTTC
16 | - | TRBJ2-2 | TRBV19 | TRBD1 | CASSMQGGRNTGELFF | TGTGCCAGTAGTATGCAAGGGGGCCGGAACACCGGGGAGCTGTTTTTT
16 | few | TRBJ2-4 | TRBV6-6 | - | CASSYSSALAKNIQYF | TGTGCCAGCAGTTACTCGTCAGCACTAGCCAAAAACATTCAGTACTTC
14 | many | TRBJ2-7 | TRBV3-2 | - | CASSRGAASYEQYF | TGTGCCAGCAGCCGGGGGGCAGCCTCCTACGAGCAGTACTTC
14 | many | TRBJ2-5 | TRBV7-2 | - | CASSLAGVQETQYF | TGTGCCAGCAGCTTAGCGGGGGTGCAAGAGACCCAGTACTTC